The next 11 T cell receptor beta chains were all read from a single sample in a study of T cell repertoires in cytomegalovirus infection. TCRdb re-called the reads with MiXCR, one entry per CDR3 protein. The sample lists hundreds of thousands of distinct CDR3 sequences; 15% to 20% were seen once. Specimen: PBMCs. These receptors were obtained from a human donor in good health (CMV status not recorded). Some clones in this sample may be carry-over from other donors' samples.

With respect to this clonotype: The junction does not match germline at one end; this may be a read error. V is TRBV2 and J is TRBJ2-5; perhaps TRBD2 as D (6 bases). CDR3 length: 16 residues. Germline V gene sequence: CDR1 SNHLY, CDR2 FYNNEI. The DNA for the CDR3 is TGTGCCAGCAGTGGGGAAGCAGGCGGGACCCAAGAGTCCCAGTACTTC. Translating gives CASSGEAGGTQESQYF.

This clonotype was counted many times. The CDR3 loop is CASSPPWTGATDTQYF. The CDR3 DNA reads TGTGCCAGCAGTCCACCATGGACAGGTGCCACAGATACGCAGTATTTT. The chain recombines TRBV6-2 or TRBV6-3 with TRBJ2-3; 7 bases line up with TRBD1. CDR3 length equals 16 residues. The V segment lost 5 bases and the J segment 2 bases; nucleotides outside the gene matches: 10. Germline-derived CDR1 and CDR2 are MNHEY and SVGEGT.

The chain uses TRBV7-8 and TRBJ1-3; the match to TRBD1 covers 8 bases. Trimming cost V 2 bases and J 6 bases; bases outside gene matches: 3. Germline CDR1 reads SGHVS; CDR2 reads FQNEAQ. The CDR3 has 14 amino acids. The CDR3 loop reads CASSLQGAVNTIYF. The CDR3 DNA sequence: TGTGCCAGCAGCTTACAGGGGGCTGTAAACACCATATATTTT.

The chain combines TRBV4-3 with TRBJ2-7; 7 nucleotides align to TRBD2. J was trimmed by 3 bases and V by 6 bases; bases with no gene match: 11. Germline V CDR1 and CDR2: LGHNA, YSLEER. This CDR3 contains 15 residues. The chain's CDR3 is CASSRQREGVYEQYF. The CDR3 coding sequence is TGCGCCAGCAGTCGCCAGCGGGAAGGGGTCTACGAGCAGTACTTC.

The chain combines TRBV5-1 with TRBJ2-3; D may correspond to TRBD1 or TRBD2 (5 bases each). Germline-derived CDR1 and CDR2 are SGHRS and YFSETQ. This CDR3 has 13 amino acids. Trimming stripped 4 bases from V and 5 bases from J, with 11 bases between. CDR3 sequence (DNA): TGCGCCAGCAGCACAGGAGGAGGAGATACGCAGTATTTT. It specifies CASSTGGGDTQYF.

This clonotype showed up many times. CDR3 nucleotide sequence: TGTGCCAGCGGAATCACCGGGACTAGCAACGGTGAGCAGTTCTTC. Translating it yields CASGITGTSNGEQFF. The chain joins TRBV7-2 to TRBJ2-1; TRBD2 matches 9 bases. The germline V gene has CDR1 SGHTA and CDR2 FQGNSA. J gave up 9 bases and V 8 bases, and 14 bases lay outside the gene matches. This CDR3 is built from 15 residues.

The table lists this clonotype with a few counts. The gene calls are TRBV12-3 or TRBV12-4 and TRBJ1-1; D unclear. V lost 10 bases, J lost 2 bases, and 17 bases lay in between. CDR3 length: 14 amino acids. The CDR3 sequence: CATRSGEINTEAFF. In DNA, the CDR3 is TGTGCCACCAGATCGGGCGAGATCAACACTGAAGCTTTCTTT.

This clonotype appeared many times. The chain joins TRBV7-2 to TRBJ1-5, with 10 bases lining up with TRBD1. Germline V lookup: CDR1 SGHTA, CDR2 FQGNSA. Trimming cost V 2 bases and J 5 bases; bases outside gene matches: 6. The CDR3 is 16 amino acids. The CDR3 is CASSLSIGQGDQPQHF. The CDR3 nucleotides are TGTGCCAGCAGCTTAAGTATAGGACAGGGGGATCAGCCCCAGCATTTT.

This clonotype has a handful of counts. The rearrangement joins TRBV30 to TRBJ1-5; TRBD1 agrees at 12 bases. The germline V gene encodes CDR1 GTSNPN and CDR2 SVGIG (reference sequence). The CDR3 spans 15 residues. After removal of 3 bases from V and 1 base from J, the junction contained 1 base not matched to a gene. CDR3 DNA: TGTGCCTGGAGGGGGACAGGGGGCAGCAATCAGCCCCAGCATTTT. Translated, it gives CAWRGTGGSNQPQHF.

V is TRBV4-2 and J is TRBJ1-6; D remains unclear. The germline gives CDR1 LGHNA, CDR2 YNFKEQ. The CDR3 length is 13 residues. Trimming stripped 2 bases from V and 10 bases from J, with 9 bases between. In nucleotides, the CDR3 is TGTGCCAGCAGCCAATCGGTTCGCTCACCCCTCCACTTT. Protein: CASSQSVRSPLHF.

The V gene is TRBV20-1, the J gene TRBJ1-1; TRBD1 matches 9 bases. Germline CDR1 reads DFQATT; CDR2 reads SNEGSKA (reference sequence). There are 15 residues in the CDR3. Trimming cost V 6 bases and J 5 bases; bases outside gene matches: 13. The CDR3 DNA is TGCAGTGCCACGAATCCGTACAGGGGGCGGACTGAAGCTTTCTTT. Its translation is CSATNPYRGRTEAFF.